The rows below give T cell receptor beta chains drawn from one sample of a study of blood T cell repertoires in COVID-19. This table comes from immunoSEQ multiplex PCR, and its TCRdb copy is limited to in-frame clones, with some not included. Of roughly 120,000 clones listed, about 85% are singletons. The sequenced sample was peripheral blood. The origin of the receptors is a human donor in a cohort sampled during active COVID-19. Each CDR3 is given with its conserved first and last residue. The D gene is left open where the match is weak. Only part of the rows carry a size: once, few, many, or a class if the clone is expanded.

NA	TRBV7-9	NA	TRBJ1-1	CASSGGTMNTEAFF	TGTGCCAGCAGCGGCGGGACCATGAACACTGAAGCTTTCTTT
TRBD1	TRBV19	NA	TRBJ1-2	CASSGTGSDGGYTF	TGTGCCAGTAGCGGGACAGGATCTGATGGTGGCTACACCTTC
NA	TRBV28	NA	TRBJ2-7	CASSSAQALPYEQYF	TGTGCCAGCAGTTCCGCACAGGCCCTCCCCTACGAGCAGTACTTC
NA	TRBV4-1	NA	TRBJ2-7	CASSQDRSVSYEQYF	TGCGCCAGCAGCCAAGATCGTTCAGTGTCCTACGAGCAGTACTTC
NA	TRBV3-1/TRBV3-2	NA	TRBJ2-7	CASSREAGFSYEQYF	TGTGCCAGCAGCCGAGAGGCAGGGTTCTCCTACGAGCAGTACTTC
TRBD2	TRBV24-1	NA	TRBJ2-1	CATSDLKETSGEINEQFF	TGTGCCACCAGTGATCTCAAGGAAACTAGCGGGGAAATCAATGAGCAGTTCTTC
TRBD1	TRBV6-5	once	TRBJ1-4	CASTRQGISEKLFF	TGTGCCAGCACCCGACAGGGCATCAGTGAAAAACTGTTTTTT
NA	TRBV30	NA	TRBJ2-7	CAWSVTLPPTKQYF	TGTGCCTGGAGTGTAACTCTACCCCCTACGAAACAGTACTTC
TRBD1	TRBV10-3	few	TRBJ1-1	CAIKGTGTTEAFF	TGTGCCATCAAAGGGACAGGGACCACTGAAGCTTTCTTT
NA	TRBV7-9	once	TRBJ2-1	CASSLNQGYNEQFF	TGTGCCAGCAGCTTAAACCAGGGCTACAATGAGCAGTTCTTC
NA	TRBV12-3/TRBV12-4	NA	TRBJ1-5	CASSSARAQHF	TGTGCCAGCAGTTCGGCTCGGGCCCAGCATTTT
NA	TRBV7-8	NA	TRBJ1-6	CASSPYPTQGNSPLHF	TGTGCCAGCAGCCCCTACCCGACCCAGGGGAATTCACCCCTCCACTTT
TRBD1	TRBV7-9	NA	TRBJ1-1	CASSSSGGMNTEAFF	TGTGCCAGCAGCTCCTCAGGGGGCATGAACACTGAAGCTTTCTTT
NA	TRBV9	NA	TRBJ2-3	CASSVVESTDTQYF	TGTGCCAGCAGCGTAGTGGAGAGCACAGATACGCAGTATTTT
NA	TRBV25-1	NA	TRBJ1-1	CARTRFNTEAFF	TGTGCCAGAACCAGATTTAACACTGAAGCTTTCTTT
NA	TRBV18	NA	TRBJ1-4	CASSLLGEVNEKLFF	TGTGCCAGCTCACTGCTCGGAGAAGTTAATGAAAAACTGTTTTTT
NA	TRBV4-3	few	TRBJ2-1	CASSQAFRQADEQFF	TGCGCCAGCAGCCAAGCATTCCGACAGGCGGATGAGCAGTTCTTC
TRBD1	TRBV12-5	NA	TRBJ2-7	CASGLGPGQGGYEQYF	TGTGCTAGTGGTCTTGGTCCCGGACAGGGAGGCTACGAGCAGTACTTC
TRBD1	TRBV7-9	few	TRBJ2-5	CASSSVRDRQETQYF	TGTGCCAGCAGTTCAGTAAGGGACAGACAAGAGACCCAGTACTTC
TRBD1	TRBV29-1	NA	TRBJ1-2	CSVERGQTYGYTF	TGCAGCGTTGAAAGGGGACAGACCTATGGCTACACCTTC
NA	TRBV11-3	NA	TRBJ1-1	CASSLGLTGNTEAFF	TGTGCCAGCAGCTTAGGTTTGACGGGGAACACTGAAGCTTTCTTT
TRBD2	TRBV30	NA	TRBJ2-7	CAFHSGRALGYEQYF	TGTGCCTTTCATAGCGGGAGGGCCTTAGGCTACGAGCAGTACTTC
TRBD2	TRBV19	NA	TRBJ2-3	CASSLGLAGGPITDTQYF	TGTGCCAGTAGTCTCGGACTAGCGGGGGGGCCTATCACAGATACGCAGTATTTT
TRBD1	TRBV6-1	NA	TRBJ1-5	CASSDQGQDSNQPQHF	TGTGCCAGCAGTGACCAAGGACAGGATAGCAATCAGCCCCAGCATTTT
TRBD1	TRBV5-1	NA	TRBJ1-5	CASSLSQGVQPQHF	TGCGCCAGCAGCTTGTCGCAGGGGGTCCAGCCCCAGCATTTT
TRBD1	TRBV6-1	NA	TRBJ1-1	CASREAGRGQGRPDTEAFF	TGTGCCAGCAGAGAAGCCGGTCGGGGACAGGGGCGCCCTGACACTGAAGCTTTCTTT
TRBD1	TRBV29-1	NA	TRBJ2-4	CSVGDRAVKNIQYF	TGCAGCGTAGGAGACAGGGCCGTCAAAAACATTCAGTACTTC
TRBD2	TRBV19	NA	TRBJ2-3	CASRWRGGTDTQYF	TGTGCCAGTAGGTGGCGGGGGGGCACAGATACGCAGTATTTT
NA	TRBV6-5	NA	TRBJ1-6	CASSLQGNSPLHF	TGTGCCAGCAGCCTACAGGGTAATTCACCCCTCCACTTT
NA	TRBV24-1	NA	TRBJ2-7	CATSDPRAGSSYEQYF	TGTGCCACCAGTGACCCGAGGGCGGGGAGCTCCTACGAGCAGTACTTC
TRBD1	TRBV24-1	NA	TRBJ2-1	CATSDRTGGSEQFF	TGTGCCACCAGTGATAGGACAGGGGGTAGTGAGCAGTTCTTC
TRBD2	TRBV9	NA	TRBJ2-5	CASSVGSSGEGETQYF	TGTGCCAGCAGCGTAGGGTCTAGCGGGGAGGGAGAGACCCAGTACTTC
TRBD2	TRBV15	NA	TRBJ2-3	CAGHSGSNADTQYF	TGTGCGGGTCATAGCGGGAGCAACGCAGATACGCAGTATTTT
TRBD1	TRBV5-4	NA	TRBJ1-2	CASSPLGQGQSMWYGYTF	TGTGCCAGCAGCCCTCTAGGACAGGGTCAGTCTATGTGGTATGGCTACACCTTC
NA	TRBV14	NA	TRBJ2-3	CASSQDAVRLTDTQYF	TGTGCCAGCAGCCAAGATGCGGTGCGGCTCACAGATACGCAGTATTTT
NA	TRBV27	NA	TRBJ2-7	CASRVRGGPGTYEQYF	TGTGCCAGCAGGGTTCGCGGTGGGCCGGGGACCTACGAGCAGTACTTC
NA	TRBV11-3	NA	TRBJ2-5	CASSLGVTGSYQETQYF	TGTGCCAGCAGCTTAGGGGTTACAGGGTCGTACCAAGAGACCCAGTACTTC
NA	TRBV9	NA	TRBJ2-3	CASSVALTDTQYF	TGTGCCAGCAGCGTAGCTCTGACAGATACGCAGTATTTT
NA	TRBV2	NA	TRBJ1-1	CASSPTESFTEAFF	TGTGCCAGCAGCCCGACAGAATCCTTCACTGAAGCTTTCTTT
NA	TRBV11-2	NA	TRBJ1-1	CASSTRGLLNFEAFF	TGTGCCAGCAGCACACGCGGGCTCCTGAACTTTGAAGCTTTCTTT
NA	TRBV7-2	NA	TRBJ2-6	CASSPPSGANVLTF	TGTGCCAGCAGCCCTCCCTCTGGGGCCAACGTCCTGACTTTC
TRBD2	TRBV5-5	NA	TRBJ2-3	CASSQSGLAGGTDTQYF	TGTGCCAGCAGCCAGTCGGGACTAGCGGGGGGGACTGATACGCAGTATTTT
TRBD2	TRBV3-1/TRBV3-2	NA	TRBJ2-7	CASSPGLNYEQYF	TGTGCCAGCAGTCCGGGACTAAACTACGAGCAGTACTTC
NA	TRBV13	NA	TRBJ2-7	CASSLFTGLHSNYEQYF	TGTGCCAGCAGCTTATTCACGGGGTTGCATTCCAACTACGAGCAGTACTTC
TRBD2	TRBV18	NA	TRBJ2-3	CASSPGPVAGPLTDTQYF	TGTGCCAGCTCACCAGGTCCTGTAGCGGGACCTCTCACAGATACGCAGTATTTT